One sample yielded the 30 T cell receptor beta chains listed below, sequenced in a study of blood T cell repertoires in COVID-19. Generated by immunoSEQ multiplex PCR, the TCRdb table keeps only in-frame clones and is missing some. The sample lists roughly 360,000 clones; over 80% were seen once. Sequencing was performed on PBMCs or T cells enriched from blood (not recorded which). The receptor source for this set is a woman aged 45 to 65 who had recovered from COVID-19.

This clone was observed a single time. The rearrangement joins TRBV7-9 to TRBJ1-3, with D hard to call. Deletions cut 8 bases from V and 0 bases from J, with 11 bases between. Germline V gene lookup returns CDR1 SEHNR and CDR2 FQNEAQ (reference sequence). This CDR3 has 14 residues. The CDR3 sequence: CASWEGSSGNTIYF. The CDR3 nucleotides read TGTGCCAGCTGGGAGGGCAGCTCTGGAAACACCATATATTTT.

V is TRBV2 and J is TRBJ2-6; 7 nucleotides agree with TRBD1. From germline, CDR1 is SNHLY and CDR2 FYNNEI. V shed 8 bases and J 0 bases; nucleotides not matched to a gene: 13. This CDR3 is 18 amino acids long. The DNA for the CDR3 is TGTGCCAGCTCCGGCCTCCGGGACAGCTCCTCTGGGGCCAACGTCCTGACTTTC. It yields the protein CASSGLRDSSSGANVLTF.

Of note for this clone: At one end, the junction sequence differs from germline, possibly due to a read error. The chain links TRBV28 to TRBJ1-4; TRBD1 matches at 7 bases. The CDR3 covers 15 residues. The germline V gene encodes CDR1 MDHEN and CDR2 SYDVKM. Written as DNA, the CDR3 is TGTGCCAGCAGTCAGCCGGGACAGACTATGAAAAACCTGTTTTTT. This translates into CASSQPGQTMKNLFF.

The chain uses TRBV7-2 and TRBJ2-5; 10 nucleotides line up with TRBD2. Germline lookup yields CDR1 SGHTA and CDR2 FQGNSA. V trimming: 1 base; J trimming: 4 bases; junction bases outside the gene matches: 9. CDR3 length: 17 residues. As DNA, the CDR3 is TGTGCCAGCAGCTTAGGGCGTCTAGCGGGAGTTCCAGAGACCCAGTACTTC. Protein sequence: CASSLGRLAGVPETQYF.

This clone appeared a few times. CDR3 nucleotides: TGCGCCAGCAGCTCAACCGGGACAGAGGCCTACGAGCAGTACTTC. The encoded protein is CASSSTGTEAYEQYF. V and J are TRBV5-1 and TRBJ2-7; TRBD1 matches at 7 bases. CDR1 and CDR2 from the germline V gene are SGHRS and YFSETQ. This CDR3 is built from 15 residues. With 3 bases clipped from V and 2 bases from J, the junction kept 8 bases outside the gene matches.

V usage is TRBV5-6 and J usage is TRBJ1-2; D perhaps matches TRBD1 (5 bases). V was pared by 1 base and J by 7 bases, with 11 bases between. There are 13 residues in the CDR3. CDR1 SGHDT and CDR2 YYEEEE come from the germline V gene. CDR3 region: CASSLSGNSGYTF. CDR3 bases: TGTGCCAGCAGCTTGTCAGGGAATTCTGGCTACACCTTC. Full variable domain (missing parts from reference TRBV5-6 and TRBJ1-2): DAGVTQSPTHLIKTRGQQVTLRCSPKSGHDTVSWYQQALGQGPQFIFQYYEEEERQRGNFPDRFSGHQFPNYSSELNVNALLLGDSALYLCASSLSGNSGYTFGSGTRLTVV.

The chain is built from TRBV19 and TRBJ1-6; no clear D gene. V was clipped by 5 bases and J by 0 bases, with 5 bases between them. The germline V gene has CDR1 LNHDA and CDR2 SQIVND (reference sequence). CDR3 length: 14 amino acids. The CDR3 loop reads CASSGSSYNSPLHF. In DNA, the CDR3 is TGTGCCAGTAGTGGCTCCTCCTATAATTCACCCCTCCACTTT. Supplemented by reference TRBV19 and TRBJ1-6, the full variable domain reads DGGITQSPKYLFRKEGQNVTLSCEQNLNHDAMYWYRQDPGQGLRLIYYSQIVNDFQKGDIAEGYSVSREKKESFPLTVTSAQKNPTAFYLCASSGSSYNSPLHFGNGTRLTVT.

This chain uses TRBV27 with TRBJ1-2; the D is unclear. The CDR3 is 13 amino acids. From germline, CDR1 is MNHEY and CDR2 SMNVEV (reference sequence). Trimming took off 5 bases at V and 3 bases at J, with 10 bases between the two ends. In DNA form, the CDR3 reads TGTGCCAGCAGTGGCCAAATGGACTATGGCTACACCTTC. Translating it yields CASSGQMDYGYTF.

The chain has TRBV4-2 and TRBJ2-1; 11 bases fit TRBD2. The CDR3 length is 16 residues. Germline-derived CDR1 and CDR2 are LGHNA and YNFKEQ. The ends lost 3 bases at V and 8 bases at J; junction bases unmatched: 9. This chain's CDR3 is CASSHGGTSGFDEQFF. The CDR3 DNA reads TGTGCCAGCAGCCACGGAGGGACTAGCGGTTTCGATGAGCAGTTCTTC.

This chain joins TRBV15 and TRBJ2-1; 11 positions match TRBD2. Germline CDR1 reads LNHNV; CDR2 reads YYDKDF (reference sequence). The length of the CDR3 is 17 residues. V was pared by 5 bases and J by 3 bases, with 9 bases of the junction left unmatched. In DNA, the CDR3 is TGTGCCACCAGCGAGTCCCTAGCGGGAGGTTACTACAATGAGCAGTTCTTC. Protein product: CATSESLAGGYYNEQFF.

This clone has just one count. CDR3 sequence: CASSQGVAGYYEQYF. The CDR3 nucleotides read TGCGCCAGCAGCCAAGGGGTAGCGGGGTACTACGAGCAGTACTTC. The chain has TRBV4-3 and TRBJ2-7; 8 positions agree with TRBD2. With V trimmed by 1 base and J by 3 bases, 5 bases remained unmatched. CDR1 LGHNA and CDR2 YSLEER come from the germline V gene. CDR3 size: 15 residues.

J is TRBJ2-1 and V is TRBV29-1; 12 bases line up with TRBD2. Germline trimming cut 4 bases from V and 0 bases from J; bases unmatched to any gene: 7. Germline V lookup: CDR1 SQVTM, CDR2 ANQGSEA. The CDR3 covers 17 residues. The CDR3: CSVALAGGPSSYNEQFF. The CDR3 DNA reads TGCAGCGTTGCTCTAGCGGGAGGGCCGTCCTCCTACAATGAGCAGTTCTTC.

The rearrangement links TRBV29-1 to TRBJ1-1; D is perhaps TRBD1 (6 bases). Germline V gene data show CDR1 as SQVTM and CDR2 as ANQGSEA. CDR3 length: 13 amino acids. Trimming cost V 7 bases and J 5 bases, with 17 bases left between them. The CDR3 loop is CSGTAGQGTEAFF. The CDR3 nucleotides are TGCAGCGGGACAGCGGGGCAGGGGACTGAAGCTTTCTTT.

For this clone: Its ends do not fully match the called genes, so a read error is possible. The chain uses TRBV7-8 and TRBJ1-5; possible D gene TRBD1, 5 bases. The CDR3 has 14 amino acids. Germline values: CDR1 SGHVS, CDR2 FQNEAQ. The CDR3 region is CASSLGGSSQPQHF. The CDR3 DNA follows: TGTGCCAGCAGCTTGGGGGGAAGCAGTCAGCCCCAGCATTTT. Based on the CDR3 plus reference TRBV7-8 and TRBJ1-5, the full variable domain is GAGVSQSPRYKVAKRGQDVALRCDPISGHVSLFWYQQALGQGPEFLTYFQNEAQLDKSGLPSDRFFAERPEGSVSTLKIQRTQQEDSAVYLCASSLGGSSQPQHFGDGTRLSIL.

In regard to this clone: Other DNA sequences in the same sample also yield this CDR3. The rearrangement links TRBV30 to TRBJ1-4; TRBD1 matches at 8 bases. Germline CDR1 reads GTSNPN; CDR2 reads SVGIG (reference sequence). The J segment lost 4 bases and the V segment lost 0 bases, leaving 1 base of the junction unmatched. CDR3 length: 14 amino acids. CDR3 loop: CAWSVTGGNEKLFF. CDR3 bases: TGTGCCTGGAGTGTTACAGGGGGTAATGAAAAACTGTTTTTT.

The rearrangement uses TRBV2 and TRBJ1-2; the D is unclear. CDR3 length: 14 amino acids. CDR1 is SNHLY, CDR2 FYNNEI, per germline. The V and J ends lost 5 bases and 5 bases respectively, with 15 bases between them. CDR3 nucleotides: TGTGCCAGCAGTTCCGGCGGCGGTAGTTATGGCTACACCTTC. Translation gives CASSSGGGSYGYTF.

This clone is a singleton in its sample. The chain combines TRBV7-2 with TRBJ1-1; tentatively, D is TRBD1 (6 bases). V lost 6 bases, J lost 0 bases, and 14 bases lay in between. CDR3 length: 15 amino acids. Germline V gene sequence: CDR1 SGHTA, CDR2 FQGNSA. The CDR3 sequence is CASRQGQIMNTEAFF. CDR3 DNA sequence: TGTGCCAGCAGGCAGGGACAAATAATGAACACTGAAGCTTTCTTT.

CDR3: CASRDTGGYGYTF. In DNA form, the CDR3 reads TGTGCCAGCAGGGATACAGGGGGCTATGGCTACACCTTC. The chain couples TRBV2 to TRBJ1-2; 8 nucleotides line up with TRBD1. The CDR3 is 13 amino acids. Germline V gives CDR1 SNHLY, CDR2 FYNNEI. After removal of 6 bases from V and 4 bases from J, the junction contained 4 bases not matched to a gene.

This clone has only one observation. The chain has TRBV11-2 and TRBJ2-7; 11 positions agree with TRBD2. Germline trimming cut 3 bases from V and 3 bases from J; bases unmatched to any gene: 1. This CDR3 is 14 amino acids long. Germline CDR1 and CDR2: SGHAT and FQNNGV. The CDR3 sequence is CASSLTSGVYEQYF. Written as DNA, the CDR3 is TGTGCCAGCAGCTTGACTAGCGGGGTCTACGAGCAGTACTTC.

J is TRBJ2-2 and V is TRBV5-1; D is undetermined. CDR1 and CDR2 (germline): SGHRS, YFSETQ. The CDR3 spans 15 residues. The V gene lost 1 base and the J gene lost 5 bases, with 12 bases spanning the gap. The chain's CDR3 is CASSLSTKLTGELFF. In nucleotides, the CDR3 is TGCGCCAGCAGCTTGAGTACTAAACTTACCGGGGAGCTGTTTTTT.

The chain links TRBV5-4 to TRBJ2-2; 7 bases align to TRBD2. CDR3 length equals 12 residues. V lost 3 bases, J lost 7 bases, and 0 bases stayed unmatched. CDR1 and CDR2 (germline): SGHNT, YYREEE (reference sequence). CDR3 DNA sequence: TGTGCCAGCAGCTCGGGGGGCGGGGAGCTGTTTTTT. It specifies CASSSGGGELFF.

V gene TRBV5-5 combines with J gene TRBJ2-5, with D maybe TRBD2 (6 bases). The CDR3 covers 15 residues. Between the trimmed V and J ends, which lost 4 bases and 0 bases, there was a span of 13 bases. CDR1 and CDR2 from the germline V gene are SGHKS and YYEKEE (reference sequence). CDR3 in amino acids: CASSSGWGNQETQYF. The CDR3 nucleotides read TGTGCCAGCAGCAGCGGGTGGGGGAACCAAGAGACCCAGTACTTC. The full variable domain, with the rest looked up from reference TRBV5-5 and TRBJ2-5, is DAGVTQSPTHLIKTRGQQVTLRCSPISGHKSVSWYQQVLGQGPQFIFQYYEKEERGRGNFPDRFSARQFPNYSSELNVNALLLGDSALYLCASSSGWGNQETQYFGPGTRLLVL.

The CDR3 reads CASSWGQTEAFF. In nucleotides, the CDR3 is TGTGCCAGCAGCTGGGGACAGACTGAAGCTTTCTTT. The genes are TRBV5-5 and TRBJ1-1, with 7 nucleotides matching TRBD1. V lost 3 bases and J lost 5; bases outside the gene matches: 1. Germline V lookup: CDR1 SGHKS, CDR2 YYEKEE (reference sequence). CDR3 size: 12 residues.

The rearrangement joins TRBV9 to TRBJ2-1; 9 nucleotides align to TRBD2. The CDR3 is made up of 14 amino acids. Unmatched junction bases numbered 3, after V lost 2 bases and J lost 6 bases. Germline loops: CDR1 SGDLS, CDR2 YYNGEE. The CDR3 sequence: CASSVGGRGNEQFF. Written as DNA, the CDR3 is TGTGCCAGCAGCGTGGGCGGGAGGGGCAATGAGCAGTTCTTC.

The table lists this clone with a count of one. CDR3 sequence: CASSLGTGRGAEAFF. The CDR3 DNA reads as TGTGCCAGCAGCTTAGGGACAGGGCGTGGTGCTGAAGCTTTCTTT. This rearrangement joins TRBV7-2 to TRBJ1-1; 8 nucleotides align to TRBD1. The trim removed 1 base at V and 6 bases at J, leaving 7 bases unmatched. Germline CDR1 SGHTA, CDR2 FQGNSA. The CDR3 length is 15 residues.

The rearrangement joins TRBV27 to TRBJ2-6; TRBD1 agrees at 7 bases. From germline, CDR1 is MNHEY and CDR2 SMNVEV (reference sequence). Trimming cost V 1 base and J 1 base; bases outside gene matches: 7. This CDR3 spans 18 amino acids. CDR3 DNA: TGTGCCAGCAGTTTATTCGGCAGGGGGTCGTCTGGGGCCAACGTCCTGACTTTC. Translation: CASSLFGRGSSGANVLTF.

V gene TRBV6-6 combines with J gene TRBJ2-7, with TRBD2 matching 10 bases. Germline V gene sequence: CDR1 MNHNY, CDR2 SVGAGI (reference sequence). Trimming removed 3 bases from V and 7 bases from J; junction bases left unmatched: 9. This CDR3 has 15 residues. CDR3 region: CASSYLASGSNEQYF. In DNA, the CDR3 is TGTGCCAGCAGTTATCTGGCTAGCGGGAGCAATGAGCAGTACTTC.

The V gene is TRBV5-1, the J gene TRBJ2-3, with TRBD1 matching 10 bases. V gave up 6 bases and J gave up 3 bases; unmatched junction bases: 4. CDR1 is SGHRS and CDR2 is YFSETQ in the germline V gene. This CDR3 has 14 amino acids. CDR3 region: CASTGTGETDTQYF. CDR3 coding DNA: TGCGCCAGCACCGGGACAGGGGAGACAGATACGCAGTATTTT.

The gene calls are TRBV10-3 and TRBJ2-5; TRBD2 might be the D (5 bases). CDR1 and CDR2 from the germline V gene are ENHRY and SYGVKD. This CDR3 has 15 amino acids. The V gene lost 6 bases and the J gene lost 0 bases, with 14 bases spanning the gap. The CDR3 bases are TGTGCCATCAGGGACGGGGAGAGCCACCAAGAGACCCAGTACTTC. Translating gives CAIRDGESHQETQYF.

V gene TRBV6-5 combines with J gene TRBJ1-3, with a tentative D call TRBD1 (5 bases). V was cut by 1 base and J by 4 bases, with 11 bases left in between. The CDR3 sequence is 15 residues long. Looked up from germline, CDR1 is MNHEY and CDR2 is SVGAGI. Here the CDR3 DNA reads TGTGCCAGCAGTTACTTAGGGGTTTCGGGAAACACCATATATTTT. Protein sequence: CASSYLGVSGNTIYF.